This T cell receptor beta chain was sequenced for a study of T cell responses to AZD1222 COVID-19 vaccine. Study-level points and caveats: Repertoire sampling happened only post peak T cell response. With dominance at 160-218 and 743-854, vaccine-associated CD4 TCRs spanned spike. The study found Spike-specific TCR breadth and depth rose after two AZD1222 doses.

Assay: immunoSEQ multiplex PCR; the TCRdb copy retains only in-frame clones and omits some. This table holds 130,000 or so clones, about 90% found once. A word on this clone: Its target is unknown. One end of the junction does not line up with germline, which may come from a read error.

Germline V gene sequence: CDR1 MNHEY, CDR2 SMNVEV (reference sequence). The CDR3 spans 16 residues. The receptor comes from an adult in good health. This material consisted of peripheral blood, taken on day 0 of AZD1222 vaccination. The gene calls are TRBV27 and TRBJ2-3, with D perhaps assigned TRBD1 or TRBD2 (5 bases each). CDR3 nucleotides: TGTGCCAGCAGTATATCGAGGGGCAGGGCGACAGATACGCAGTATTTT. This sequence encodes CASSISRGRATDTQYF.